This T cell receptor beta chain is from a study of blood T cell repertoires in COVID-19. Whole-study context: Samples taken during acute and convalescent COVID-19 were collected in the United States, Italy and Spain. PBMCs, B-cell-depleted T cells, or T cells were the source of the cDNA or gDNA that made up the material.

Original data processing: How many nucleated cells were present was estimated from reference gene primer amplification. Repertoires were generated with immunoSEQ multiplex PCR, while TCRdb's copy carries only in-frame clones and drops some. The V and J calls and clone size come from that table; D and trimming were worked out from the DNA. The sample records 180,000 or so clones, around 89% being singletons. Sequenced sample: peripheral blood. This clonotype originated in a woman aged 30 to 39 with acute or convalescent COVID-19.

The CDR3 DNA reads as TGTGCCACCAGTAGGACAGTGACCGGGGAGCTGTTTTTT. Translation gives CATSRTVTGELFF. The rearrangement links TRBV19 to TRBJ2-2, with D maybe TRBD1 (6 bases). This CDR3 is built from 13 residues. Trimming cost V 10 bases and J 5 bases, with 14 bases left between them. The germline CDR1 and CDR2 sequences are LNHDA and SQIVND (reference sequence). Supplemented by reference TRBV19 and TRBJ2-2, the full variable domain reads DGGITQSPKYLFRKEGQNVTLSCEQNLNHDAMYWYRQDPGQGLRLIYYSQIVNDFQKGDIAEGYSVSREKKESFPLTVTSAQKNPTAFYLCATSRTVTGELFFGEGSRLTVL.